This T cell receptor beta chain is from a study of Graves' ophthalmopathy and Graves' hyperthyroidism (dated 2018 in TCRdb). Looking at the study overall: Peripheral blood was collected at initial diagnosis, prior to any treatment. The study used signatures of the TCR beta repertoire to tell Graves' ophthalmopathy apart from Graves' hyperthyroidism and to predict which patients would progress to ophthalmopathy. In total, some 130 blood samples were TCR-sequenced: 40 to 45 ophthalmopathy, under 80 hyperthyroidism and roughly 17 hyperthyroidism-to-ophthalmopathy patients. To explore V-J signatures that separate ophthalmopathy from hyperthyroidism, a discovery set of 100 patients was enrolled, consisting of roughly 45 with ophthalmopathy and around 60 with stable hyperthyroidism. An independent validation cohort was composed of fewer than 20 hyperthyroidism patients and around 16 patients who later progressed from hyperthyroidism to ophthalmopathy. T-cell repertoires of thyroid tissue and blood were compared in a handful of hyperthyroidism patients. After sampling, hyperthyroidism patients received methimazole starting at 30 mg daily, and ophthalmopathy patients received high-dose intravenous methylprednisolone. For training and testing, the 100 or so patients in the discovery cohort were randomly divided in a 7:3 ratio.

Beyond this particular receptor, the publication reports: In cross-validation, the 13-signature model distinguished ophthalmopathy from stable hyperthyroidism with approximately 88% sensitivity and about 84% specificity, and in the test set the corresponding values were roughly 80% and 76%. Sample size was not statistically predetermined, and group allocation was not concealed from the investigators. In validation, the model predicted ophthalmopathy progression with about 71% sensitivity and less than 80% specificity; some 13 predicted patients were CT-confirmed with GO in a median of about 6.2 months. Most expanded thyroid clonotypes with frequency above 0.001 were also detected in blood, suggesting blood repertoires may reflect the thyroid immune response.

Ophthalmopathy patients had moderately to severely active disease, Clinical Activity Score of at least 3, NOSPECS grade of at least 4, and disease duration under 3 months. Anyone with other autoimmune diseases, uncontrolled infections, pregnancy or lactation was excluded from the study. Clinical symptoms, serum thyroxine, TRAb, thyroid ultrasound and orbital computed tomography formed the basis of the diagnosis. Using Ficoll-Paque density gradient centrifugation, PBMCs were isolated from 9 to 10 ml of fresh peripheral blood. Trizol reagent was used to extract the total RNA, and its quality was then checked on an Agilent 2100 Bioanalyzer. For repertoire sequencing, TCR beta CDR3 regions were amplified from RNA transcripts. The first round of RT-PCR was done with HTBI primers and the Qiagen OneStep RT-PCR kit, and was followed by a second round of multiplex PCR, then size selection and purification. Libraries were sequenced on an Illumina HiSeq2000 using paired-end 100 bp reads. Under the source paper's analysis protocol: SOAPnuke was used to process the reads, throwing out any read that had adapters, had uncalled bases, had a mean Phred below 15, or lacked an exact constant-primer or identifier match. COPE v1.2.5 was used to merge the high-quality paired reads. Each unique nucleotide sequence was treated as a clonotype, and MiTCR v1.1 was used to align the clonotypes to the IMGT TRB V, D and J references. Analysis was restricted to V-J combinations with a frequency above 0.0001, which covered 99% to 99.2% of repertoires. For each V-J combination, a TCR clonal expansion and chaos score was defined as F50 clonal expansion divided by the chaos observed in the TCRdist matrix. Welch's t-statistics and random forest were used to narrow the features down to around twelve V-J combinations, which were then fed into a naive Bayes classifier. Thyroid-blood repertoire similarity was quantified with the Morisita-Horn index. The raw public reads went through TCRdb reprocessing: fastp at Q25, MiXCR clone calling, in-frame beta chains kept. Each CDR3 protein gets just one entry, which takes the most common genes and DNA from the rows behind it. None of the V and J calls come from the authors' own analysis; TCRdb made them. The sample profile shows roughly 160,000 distinct CDR3 sequences; less than 45% of them were found once. The ten largest clones add up to roughly 5.8% of the sample.

Concerning this clonotype: Its specific antigen is unknown. Base quality data are lacking; no much larger clone is found one base away.

Sequencing was carried out using peripheral blood. The sequence was collected from a woman aged 40 to 50 with Graves' ophthalmopathy. Donor details come from another sample of the same person, matched by shared clones.

The nucleotides are TGTGCCAGCAGTTTGGGACGAACCCAAGAGACCCAGTACTTC. Its translation reads: CASSLGRTQETQYF. The sequence is built from TRBV12-3 or TRBV12-4 and TRBJ2-5; the D element might be TRBD1 or TRBD2, as each aligns at 5 bases. The CDR3 spans 14 residues, from the cysteine through the phenylalanine. Only the CDR3 DNA stays, 42 bases, in frame from base 1. Trimming costs V 3 bases and J 1 base, and their ends lie 9 bases apart.